This T cell receptor beta chain was captured by sequencing in a study of PD-1 blockade in classical Hodgkin lymphoma (dated by TCRdb to the early 2020s). In terms of the full investigation: Nivolumab dosing was 3 mg/kg intravenously every 2 weeks, continuing until either disease progression or unacceptable toxicity. To define a peripheral blood immune signature of response to PD-1 blockade in classical Hodgkin lymphoma, the study combined TCR beta sequencing with CyTOF.

The V end gives up 4 bases and the J end 10 bases, leaving 13 bases in the junction not matched to a gene. The CDR3 sequence holds 15 residues, the cysteine and phenylalanine included. The sequence is cut down to CDR3 DNA, 45 bases in frame from base 1. The CDR1 and CDR2 encoded by the germline V gene (reference sequence) are MNHEY and SMNVEV. The Qiagen DNeasy kit was used to extract genomic DNA from unsorted PBMCs and from the negatively selected CD4+ and CD8+ fractions. Amplification of TCR beta CDR3 regions was done by immunoSEQ multiplex PCR with primers that anneal to V and J segments. A synthetic immune receptor repertoire was used to minimize amplification bias, and any residual bias was removed computationally once sequencing was done. The source study handled its data this way. Repertoire diversity was quantified as the Shannon entropy index using custom Python scripts. The unsorted, CD4+ and CD8+ repertoires were each analyzed separately, with the exception of combined analyses, where CD4+ and CD8+ sequences were merged in silico. A clone counted as expanded when the clone's frequency after treatment rose at least 2-fold relative to C1D1, and clones undetected at baseline were given a pseudocount of 0.5. Singleton clones were defined as clones with 0 or 1 copy at C1D1, and non-singleton clones were defined as clones with 2 or more copies. By matching protein sequences in sorted samples from the same patient, clones expanded in unsorted samples were annotated as CD4+, CD8+ or unknown. Wilcoxon tests on paired samples were used to test changes in diversity from C1D1 to C4D1. As stored in TCRdb, this immuneACCESS dataset retains in-frame rearrangements with V and J assigned. A fraction of the clones does not appear; measured against another copy, unresolved V genes explain less than half of the discrepancy, and the remainder lacks a known reason. V, J and clone size are taken as reported in that table, and D and trimming were inferred from the DNA itself. This sample holds approximately 7,400 clones; about three quarters were observed only once. The ten largest clones represent about 60% of the sample.

General conclusions and limits of the study: Diversity was lower in patients who began nivolumab less than 1 year after ASCT, so these patients were left out of later analyses to avoid confounding by immune reconstitution. By C4D1, a significant rise was seen in CD4+ TCR diversity but not in CD8+ TCR diversity (p=0.0027 vs p=0.16), and the rise was most apparent among complete responders (p=0.02). Only a single clinical trial cohort was studied, and what caused the repertoire differences, possibly disease activity or prior therapy, remained undefined. Trial patients with a complete response had baseline diversity similar to that of newly diagnosed patients, while partial responders and progressors had significantly lower diversity. Baseline TCR diversity was reported to be lower in newly diagnosed patients than in healthy donors, and even lower in relapsed/refractory patients.

The time point label here, explained by the study, means: cycle 1 day 1 (C1D1), immediately before nivolumab initiation. Relapse after autologous stem cell transplantation had occurred in all trial patients, and cohorts A, B and C were distinguished by prior brentuximab vedotin exposure. The trial cohort was composed of some 57 patients with relapsed/refractory classical Hodgkin lymphoma, for whom complete response, partial response or progressive disease was recorded as best overall response. Single-agent nivolumab was administered to trial patients in the multi-cohort phase II CheckMate 205 trial. Best overall response was determined by an independent review committee according to the 2007 International Working Group response criteria. Trial PBMCs were collected immediately before nivolumab initiation (C1D1) and during therapy at cycle 2 day 1 and cycle 4 day 1. Peripheral blood was collected in 8 mL Vacutainer Cell Preparation Tubes, from which PBMCs were isolated by centrifugation and then cryopreserved.

For this clone: The antigen this receptor binds is unknown. The sample holds no much larger clone one base away, and base qualities are not on file.

The TCR originated in a human donor with classical Hodgkin lymphoma. Recombination joined TRBV27 with TRBJ1-1; the central 9 bases match TRBD1. The sequences come from peripheral blood mononuclear cells (PBMCs), collected at baseline. The DNA is as follows: TGTGCCAGCAGTTCCCCGTCTCCGGGACAGGGATTAGCTTTCTTT. Its translation is CASSSPSPGQGLAFF.